This T cell receptor beta chain stems from a study of T-cell reconstitution after alpha-beta-depleted transplantation in children. Study observations and caveats: High day-60 TCRbeta diversity in some patients came from surviving recipient T cells and thymic progenitors.

The CDR3 spans 14 residues. CDR1 SGHAT and CDR2 FQNNGV come from the germline V gene. Trimming stripped 1 base from V and 4 bases from J, with 8 bases between. This clonotype was recorded at least ten times. Antigen unknown. Using unique molecular identifiers, the investigators prepared the TCRbeta library. TCRdb called the PCR reads again in MiXCR, with one record for every CDR3 protein. This table holds some 300,000 distinct CDR3 sequences, 9.5% to 13% found once. The chain has TRBV11-2 and TRBJ1-3; D is ambiguous. This receptor was obtained from a boy under three years old with acute myeloid leukemia, due to receive a stem cell transplant. Sequenced material: PBMCs, taken before TCRalphabeta/CD19-depleted stem cell transplant. The CDR3 bases are TGTGCCAGCAGCTTAGCGCAGGCGGGAAACACCATATATTTT. This sequence encodes CASSLAQAGNTIYF.